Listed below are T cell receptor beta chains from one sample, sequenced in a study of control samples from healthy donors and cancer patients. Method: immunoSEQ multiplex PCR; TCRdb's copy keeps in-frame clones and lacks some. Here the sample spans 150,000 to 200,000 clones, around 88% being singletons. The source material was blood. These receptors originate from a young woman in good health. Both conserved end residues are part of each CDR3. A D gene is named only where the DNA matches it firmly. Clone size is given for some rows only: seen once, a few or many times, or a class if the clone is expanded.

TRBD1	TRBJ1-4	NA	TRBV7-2	TGTGCCAGCAGCTCGGGGGTACGGGACAGGTCTAATGAAAAACTGTTTTTT	CASSSGVRDRSNEKLFF
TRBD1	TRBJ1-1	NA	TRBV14	TGTGCCAGCAGCCCAGGGGGTTGGTTGAGCACTGAAGCTTTCTTT	CASSPGGWLSTEAFF
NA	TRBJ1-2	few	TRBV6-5	TGTGCCAGCATGAAGGCGGACTATGGCTACACCTTC	CASMKADYGYTF
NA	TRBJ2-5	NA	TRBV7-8	TGTGCCAGCAGCCCACTTTGGCTTGAAGGCGAAATAGAGACCCAGTACTTC	CASSPLWLEGEIETQYF
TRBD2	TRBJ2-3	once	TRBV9	TGTGCCAGCAGCCCTAGCGGGGGCACAGATACGCAGTATTTT	CASSPSGGTDTQYF
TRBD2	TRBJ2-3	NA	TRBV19	TGTGCCAGTAGTATAGGCCCCTATCCTACTAGCGGGAGTTCCACAGATACGCAGTATTTT	CASSIGPYPTSGSSTDTQYF
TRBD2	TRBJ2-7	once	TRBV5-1	TGCGCCAGCAGCTTGGTGGCTAGCGGAGGACGGAAATACGAGCAGTACTTC	CASSLVASGGRKYEQYF
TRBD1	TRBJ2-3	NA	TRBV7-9	TGTGCCAGCAGCTTAAACAAGAGGACAGGGAGCACAGATACGCAGTATTTT	CASSLNKRTGSTDTQYF
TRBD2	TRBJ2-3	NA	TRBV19	TGTGCCAGTAGTGGGGGACTAGCTTCCACAGATACGCAGTATTTT	CASSGGLASTDTQYF
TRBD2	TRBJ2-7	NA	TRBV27	TGTGCCAGCAGTTTACGGGCGGGGGGCCTCTACGAGCAGTACTTC	CASSLRAGGLYEQYF
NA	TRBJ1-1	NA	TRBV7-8	TGTGCCAGCAGGCCACGCGGGTTTACTGAAGCTTTCTTT	CASRPRGFTEAFF
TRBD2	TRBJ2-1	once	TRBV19	TGTGCCAGTAGAGGGACTAGCAGAAACAATGAGCAGTTCTTC	CASRGTSRNNEQFF
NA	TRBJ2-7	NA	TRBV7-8	TGTGCCAGCAGCCCCCTAGCCCTTCAGCCCTACGAGCAGTACTTC	CASSPLALQPYEQYF
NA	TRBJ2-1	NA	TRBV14	TGTGCCAGCAGCCCCACGGGGGCGCCGTACAATGAGCAGTTCTTC	CASSPTGAPYNEQFF
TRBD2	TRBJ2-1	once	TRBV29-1	TGCAGCGTTGGGGGGCTAGCGGGAGACCCTAGGGCTGAGCAGTTCTTC	CSVGGLAGDPRAEQFF
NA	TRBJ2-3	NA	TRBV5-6	TGTGCCAGCAGCTTGACAGGGTCGTCCACAGATACGCAGTATTTT	CASSLTGSSTDTQYF
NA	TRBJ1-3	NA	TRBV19	TGTGCCAGTAGTTTCGGGCAGTACTCTGGAAACACCATATATTTT	CASSFGQYSGNTIYF
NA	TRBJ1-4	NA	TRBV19	TGTGCCAGCCGCGATCGTCCGATTAATGAAAAACTGTTTTTT	CASRDRPINEKLFF
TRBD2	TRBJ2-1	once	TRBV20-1	TGCAGTGCTAGTGGGGGCCGGGGGGGGCCCTACAATGAGCAGTTCTTC	CSASGGRGGPYNEQFF
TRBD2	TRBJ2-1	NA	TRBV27	TGTGCCAGCAGTCCCTCCCCTAGCGGGAGGGCCGCGAGTGAGCAGTTCTTC	CASSPSPSGRAASEQFF
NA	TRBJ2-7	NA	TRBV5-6	TGTGCCAGCAGCTTGGTGGCGAGCCCTTCCTACGAGCAGTACTTC	CASSLVASPSYEQYF
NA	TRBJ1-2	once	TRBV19	TGTGCCAGTAGTACCGCCGGCGACAGTTTATCCTATGGCTACACCTTC	CASSTAGDSLSYGYTF
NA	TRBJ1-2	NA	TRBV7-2	TGTGCCAGCAGCTTAGATCAGTATGGCTACACCTTC	CASSLDQYGYTF
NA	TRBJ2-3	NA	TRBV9	TGTGCCAGCAGCGTATCATCACGGGGTTGGGCAGATACGCAGTATTTT	CASSVSSRGWADTQYF
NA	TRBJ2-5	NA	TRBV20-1	TGCAGTGCTAGTCCAATTGAAATTTTGGAGACCCAGTACTTC	CSASPIEILETQYF
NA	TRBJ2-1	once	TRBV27	TGTGCCAGCAGCCCGGGCGGCCCTTACAATGAGCAGTTCTTC	CASSPGGPYNEQFF
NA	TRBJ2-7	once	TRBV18	TGTGCCAGCTCACCAGGGGCGGCGGAGGCCTACGAGCAGTACTTC	CASSPGAAEAYEQYF
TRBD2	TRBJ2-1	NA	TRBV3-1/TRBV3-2	TGTGCCAGCAGCCTCCCACGCGGGGGGGCTTACAATGAGCAGTTCTTC	CASSLPRGGAYNEQFF
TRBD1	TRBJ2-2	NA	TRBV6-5	TGTGCCATCCCGGACAGGGTGAACACCGGGGAGCTGTTTTTT	CAIPDRVNTGELFF
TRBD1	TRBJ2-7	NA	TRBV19	TGTGCCAGTAGTTGGGCAGGGGGCGGTTTCTACGAGCAGTACTTC	CASSWAGGGFYEQYF
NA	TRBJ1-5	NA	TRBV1	TGCACCTCCCTGCTACGAGGGGACAGCAATCAGCCCCAGCATTTT	CTSLLRGDSNQPQHF
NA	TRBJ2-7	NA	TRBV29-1	TGCAGCGTTGCTGGGTCTCTTTCATCCTACGAGCAGTACTTC	CSVAGSLSSYEQYF
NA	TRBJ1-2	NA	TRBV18	TGTGCCAGCTCACCGTCAAAGCGGGAAGGGGGCTATGGCTACACCTTC	CASSPSKREGGYGYTF
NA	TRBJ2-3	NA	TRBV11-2	TGTGCCAGCAGCGGGGCGGGGCCAGATACGCAGTATTTT	CASSGAGPDTQYF
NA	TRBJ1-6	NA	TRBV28	TGTGCCAGCAGTCCCGGGAGCAAAGGACGGTCACCCCTCCACTTT	CASSPGSKGRSPLHF
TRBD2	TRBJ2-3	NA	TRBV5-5	TGTGCCAGCAGCTTGGGCGGGGGGGCAGATACGCAGTATTTT	CASSLGGGADTQYF
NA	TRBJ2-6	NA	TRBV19	TGTGCCAGTAGGTACTCTGGGGCCAACGTCCTGACTTTC	CASRYSGANVLTF
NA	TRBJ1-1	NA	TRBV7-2	TGTGCCAGCAGCTTAGCTACAGTCAACACTGAAGCTTTCTTT	CASSLATVNTEAFF
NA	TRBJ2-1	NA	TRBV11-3	TGTGCCAGCAGCGAGGGACTTCGTGGGTCAGGGCAGTTCTTC	CASSEGLRGSGQFF
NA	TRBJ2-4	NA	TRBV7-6	TGTGCCAGCAGCTTAGCGATGTCAAGCGCGGACTCACTAGCCAAAAACATTCAGTACTTC	CASSLAMSSADSLAKNIQYF
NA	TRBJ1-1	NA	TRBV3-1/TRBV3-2	TGTGCCAGCAGCCGAACCGGGACCTTGAACACTGAAGCTTTCTTT	CASSRTGTLNTEAFF
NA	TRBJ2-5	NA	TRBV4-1	TGCGCCAGCAGCCCCTCGGTCGGGGAGACCCAGTACTTC	CASSPSVGETQYF
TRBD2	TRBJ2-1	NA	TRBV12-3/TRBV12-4	TGTGCCACCAGACGGCGGGAGAATGAGCAGTTCTTC	CATRRRENEQFF
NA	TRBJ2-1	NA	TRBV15	TGTGCCACCAGCAGAGATTCTCCCCTCGCGGCCTTGGGGGATGAGCAGTTCTTC	CATSRDSPLAALGDEQFF
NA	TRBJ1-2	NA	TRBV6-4	TGTGCCAGCAGTGACAGAAGAGGAGCTATCGGAGGCTACACCTTC	CASSDRRGAIGGYTF
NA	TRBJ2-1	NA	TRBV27	TGTGCCAGCAGTTTAGTGGGAGTGCTTAATGAGCAGTTCTTC	CASSLVGVLNEQFF
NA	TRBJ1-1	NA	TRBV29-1	TGCAGCGTTGCAATCACAGAAGCTTTCTTT	CSVAITEAFF
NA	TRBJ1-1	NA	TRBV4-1	TGCGCCAGCAGCCAAACAGGACAGAACACTGAAGCTTTCTTT	CASSQTGQNTEAFF
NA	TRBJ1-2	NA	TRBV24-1	TGTGCCACAGGGGATGGTGATGGCTACACCTTC	CATGDGDGYTF
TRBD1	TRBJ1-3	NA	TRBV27	TGTGCCAGCAGTTTAGGACAGGCAGGAAACACCATATATTTT	CASSLGQAGNTIYF
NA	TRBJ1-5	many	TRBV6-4	TGTGCCAGCAGTGCCGAAGAGGGTCAGCCCCAGCATTTT	CASSAEEGQPQHF
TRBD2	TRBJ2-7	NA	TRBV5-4	TGTGCCAGCAGCTTGAGGACTAGCGGTGAGCAGTACTTC	CASSLRTSGEQYF
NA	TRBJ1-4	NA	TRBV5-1	TGCGCCAGCAGCCTAGACATTGCAACTAATGAAAAACTGTTTTTT	CASSLDIATNEKLFF
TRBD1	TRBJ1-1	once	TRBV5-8	TGTGCCAGCAGCTTGGATCACAGGGGCGGAGACGAAGCTTTCTTT	CASSLDHRGGDEAFF
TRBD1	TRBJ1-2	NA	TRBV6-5	TGTGCCAGCAGTAACTTGGACAGGGTAAACTATGGCTACACCTTC	CASSNLDRVNYGYTF
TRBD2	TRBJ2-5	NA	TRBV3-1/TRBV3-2	TGTGCCAGCAGCCAAGGCGCCACTCTAGCGGGAGATGAAGAGACCCAGTACTTC	CASSQGATLAGDEETQYF
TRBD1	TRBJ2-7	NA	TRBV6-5	TGTGCCAGCAGTTACGGACAGGGGCCCTACGAGCAGTACTTC	CASSYGQGPYEQYF